The clone carrying this TCR beta chain has more than one count but fewer than ten. This specimen comes from a study of control samples from healthy donors and cancer patients. Produced via immunoSEQ multiplex PCR; TCRdb's table is partial and in-frame only. In the table there are about 250,000 clones, approximately 80% of which are singletons. V shed 2 bases and J shed 0 bases, with 9 bases lying between them. This CDR3 has 14 residues. Germline-derived CDR1 and CDR2 are SGHRS and YFSETQ. Sequencing input: PBMCs. The genes are TRBV5-1 and TRBJ2-7, with a tentative D call TRBD2 (5 bases). The source of this sequence is a woman aged 60-75 years with lung cancer. CDR3 DNA: TGCGCCAGCAGCTTCAGCGGAAGCTCCTACGAGCAGTACTTC. Protein: CASSFSGSSYEQYF.